This TCR beta chain stems from a study of T cell responses to AZD1222 COVID-19 vaccine (dated by TCRdb to 2020 to 2023). A note on the overall study: TCR sequencing was performed for 230 to 250 trial participants, of whom 200 to 210 were given two doses of AZD1222 and around 26 were given two doses of MenACWY control vaccine. Trial participants were enrolled into age subgroups of 18-55, 56-69 and 70-plus years, which contained roughly 140, 27 and 60 TCR-sequenced participants, respectively. Overall results and qualifications from the work: Conclusions about previously exposed vaccinees are limited because only 5 or 6 AZD1222 recipients were SARS-CoV-2 seropositive at baseline. Nearly half of unique spike-specific TCRs reportedly recognized epitopes outside regions mutated in the B.1.351 and B.1.1.7 variants. No day 14 peak-response samples were available, so repertoires were characterized only after the peak T cell response. After two AZD1222 doses, spike-specific TCR breadth and depth were significantly higher than at day 0 and than in MenACWY recipients. The 56-69-year group was small, and its depth increase did not reach significance, likely because of low power. Vaccine-associated CD4 TCRs spanned the whole spike protein, with dominant responses in regions 160-218 and 743-854. Participants were mostly white British and included more females than males, and it was suggested by the authors that clonal diversity may have been underestimated.

The sample's time point label is to be understood as: about 28 days (+/-7) after the second vaccine dose. AZD1222 recipients given second doses at about 4 weeks or at about 12 weeks were pooled, since spike-specific TCR depth and breadth were not found to differ between the two schedules. Samples from vaccinated people were obtained from the UK trials COV001 and COV002, which included a single-blind randomized controlled phase 2/3 trial of AZD1222 (ChAdOx1 nCoV-19) in healthy adults. For TCRbeta chain sequencing, PBMC samples were collected from trial participants at day 0 and at day 28 after the second dose. Trimming takes 0 bases from V and 0 bases from J, and the germline ends sit 10 bases apart. The CDR3, from cysteine to phenylalanine, totals 16 residues. Of all the DNA, just the CDR3 is kept, 48 bases in frame from base 1. The germline V gene (reference sequence) supplies CDR1 LNHNV and CDR2 YYDKDF.

Note on this clone: What antigen it recognizes has not been identified. Per-nucleotide qualities are absent, and no much larger clonotype sits a single base away.

The CDR3 regions of human TCRbeta chains were subjected to immunosequencing. The authors' analysis ran thus. TCRs in the repertoires were matched against a reference library of SARS-CoV-2-specific TCRs that had been generated with the MIRA antigen-specificity platform. Breadth was defined as the fraction of unique TCRs that were SARS-CoV-2-associated. Depth was defined as the fraction of total T cells that were SARS-CoV-2-associated. Using the MIRA data, each spike-specific TCR was mapped to the spike region that the TCR reacts to and placed in a CD4 or CD8 class. Log10-transformed breadth and depth values were compared by one-way ANOVA with Sidak's multiple comparisons tests. In TCRdb, the immuneACCESS table is reduced to in-frame sequences with V and J assigned. These tables do not hold every clone; where another copy was compared, an unresolved V gene accounts for under half, and the others remain unexplained. Clone size and V and J calls were adopted from that table, with D and trimming inferred from the DNA. Counted in this sample were roughly 160,000 clones; around 90% of them appeared once. 1.3% of the sample comes from the top ten.

The rearrangement combines TRBV15 with TRBJ2-3, with no D gene named confidently. Specimen: peripheral blood, collected 28 days after the second AZD1222 dose. This sequence originates from an adult who received the AZD1222 COVID-19 vaccine. The nucleotides read TGTGCCACCAGCAGAGATCGCGGCGAGAGCACAGATACGCAGTATTTT. It encodes CATSRDRGESTDTQYF.